This T cell receptor (beta chain) was recorded in a study of technical replicates of blood from a handful of donors. V shed 4 bases and J shed 4 bases, with 12 bases lying between them. CDR3 length: 14 residues. Germline values: CDR1 SGDLS, CDR2 YYNGEE. TCRdb keeps only in-frame clones here, not all; method: immunoSEQ multiplex PCR. Of some 70,000 clones in the sample, under 98% were seen once. The receptor was derived from a human donor in good health. This chain uses TRBV9 with TRBJ1-3; D unclear. Sample: T cells isolated from PBMCs. CDR3 bases: TGTGCCAGCAGCCCAAGCGTCCTCGGAAACACCATATATTTT. Translating it yields CASSPSVLGNTIYF.